This T cell receptor (beta chain) was obtained from a study of OX40 agonist ivuxolimab in advanced cancers. Libraries were prepared by immunoSEQ multiplex PCR; TCRdb keeps only in-frame clonotypes and omits some of them. The sample yields roughly 80,000 clones, roughly four fifths seen once. CDR1 and CDR2 from the germline V gene are LGHNA and YSLEER. Between the trimmed V and J ends, which lost 0 bases and 6 bases, there was a span of 9 bases. The CDR3 length is 14 residues. This clone was picked up a small number of times. The chain carries TRBV4-3 and TRBJ2-1; D not certain. Here the sequenced sample was CD4+ or CD8+ T cells sorted from blood, taken in a trial of the OX40 agonist ivuxolimab. This sequence originates from an adult with an advanced solid tumor such as melanoma, head and neck, liver or kidney cancer. CDR3 DNA sequence: TGCGCCAGCAGCCAAGATTTGGAGTCCAATGAGCAGTTCTTC. This codes for CASSQDLESNEQFF.